This TCR beta chain was sequenced in a study of beta chain features in type 1 diabetes. Overall study findings and caveats: It was not settled here whether HLA type affects TCRB rearrangement. More deletions and fewer insertions at VDJ junctions were found in patients with type 1 diabetes. The similarity of naive, central memory and Treg TCRB repertoires appeared greater among patients than among healthy donors.

The authors reverse transcribed all of the isolated RNA, so sequencing captured expressed TCRB transcripts. Libraries were prepared by immunoSEQ multiplex PCR; TCRdb keeps only in-frame clonotypes and omits some of them. The sample carries some 900,000 clones, about 17% recorded once. This clone was seen only once. The antigen is unknown. The germline CDR1 and CDR2 sequences are SGHTA and FQGTGA. This CDR3 is built from 19 residues. V was pared by 3 bases and J by 0 bases, with 8 bases of the junction left unmatched. The sequence was obtained from a woman in her late teens or twenties in good health. The sequenced sample consisted of naive CD4+ T cells from blood. The chain links TRBV7-3 to TRBJ2-3, with TRBD2 matching over 14 bases. The CDR3 DNA is TGTGCCAGCAGCTTTCGCGGGACTAGCGGGAGTGCTAGCACAGATACGCAGTATTTT. Encoded protein: CASSFRGTSGSASTDTQYF. Using reference TRBV7-3 and TRBJ2-3 for the parts outside the CDR3, the full variable domain is GAGVSQTPSNKVTEKGKYVELRCDPISGHTALYWYRQSLGQGPEFLIYFQGTGAADDSGLPNDRFFAVRPEGSVSTLKIQRTERGDSAVYLCASSFRGTSGSASTDTQYFGPGTRLTVL.